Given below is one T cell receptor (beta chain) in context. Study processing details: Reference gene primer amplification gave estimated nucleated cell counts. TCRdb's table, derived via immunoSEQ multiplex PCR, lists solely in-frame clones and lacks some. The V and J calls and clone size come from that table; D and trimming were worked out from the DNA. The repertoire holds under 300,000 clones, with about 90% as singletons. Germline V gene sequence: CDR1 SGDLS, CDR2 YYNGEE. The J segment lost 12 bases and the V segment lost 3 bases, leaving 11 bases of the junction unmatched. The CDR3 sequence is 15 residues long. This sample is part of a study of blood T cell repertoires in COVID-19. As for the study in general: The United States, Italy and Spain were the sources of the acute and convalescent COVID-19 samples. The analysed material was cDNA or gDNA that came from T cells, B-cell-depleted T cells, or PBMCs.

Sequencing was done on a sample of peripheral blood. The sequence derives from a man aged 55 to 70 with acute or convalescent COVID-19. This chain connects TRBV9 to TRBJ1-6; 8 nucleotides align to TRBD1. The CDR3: CASSGAGTGLGPLHF. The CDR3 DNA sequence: TGTGCCAGCAGCGGGGCCGGGACAGGCTTAGGACCCCTCCACTTT.